One sample yielded the 20 T cell receptor beta chains listed below, sequenced in a study of blood T cell repertoires in COVID-19. TCRdb's copy holds only in-frame clones and misses some; the assay was immunoSEQ multiplex PCR. The data hold under 300,000 clones, with about 85% observed a single time. Input material: peripheral blood. These receptor sequences come from a man between 18 and 35 years old with active or convalescent COVID-19.

This clone showed up just once. The genes are TRBV30 and TRBJ2-7; tentative D call: TRBD1 (5 bases). This CDR3 has 12 residues. CDR1 is GTSNPN and CDR2 is SVGIG in the germline V gene (reference sequence). V was shortened by 3 bases and J by 3 bases, with 9 bases between the two germline ends. CDR3 protein: CAWSADSYEQYF. The CDR3 DNA sequence: TGTGCCTGGAGCGCTGACAGCTACGAGCAGTACTTC.

Only one count was recorded for this clone. The gene calls are TRBV7-3 and TRBJ2-3; D is perhaps TRBD1 (6 bases). The CDR3 sequence is 12 residues long. V gave up 5 bases and J gave up 10 bases, with 13 bases separating them. Germline V gene lookup returns CDR1 SGHTA and CDR2 FQGTGA. The CDR3 DNA reads TGTGCCAGCAGCCGAACAGGGCACCCGCAGTATTTT. Amino acids: CASSRTGHPQYF.

V gene TRBV3-1 (or the pseudogene TRBV3-2) combines with J gene TRBJ2-1, with 10 bases identical to TRBD2. The CDR3 is 15 amino acids. Germline CDR1 and CDR2: LGHDT and YNNKEL (reference sequence). V shed 3 bases, J shed 6 bases, and the junction held 5 bases outside the gene matches. The CDR3 bases are TGTGCCAGCAGCCACAAGCGGGGGGGAAGCAATGAGCAGTTCTTC. Protein product: CASSHKRGGSNEQFF.

The gene calls are TRBV5-5 and TRBJ2-7; D remains ambiguous. Looked up from germline, CDR1 is SGHKS and CDR2 is YYEKEE (reference sequence). This CDR3 is 15 amino acids long. V dropped 1 base and J dropped 2 bases, with 13 bases sitting between them. The CDR3 loop is CASSLHMGPTYEQYF. Written as DNA, the CDR3 is TGTGCCAGCAGCTTGCACATGGGCCCCACCTACGAGCAGTACTTC.

The genes are TRBV19 and TRBJ1-5, with TRBD1 as a possible D gene (5 bases). This CDR3 region has 15 residues. Germline lookup yields CDR1 LNHDA and CDR2 SQIVND (reference sequence). Deletions cut 8 bases from V and 0 bases from J, with 14 bases between. The CDR3 sequence: CASAPGDLSNQPQHF. The CDR3 DNA sequence: TGTGCCAGTGCCCCGGGGGACCTTAGCAATCAGCCCCAGCATTTT.

CDR3: CASSPDKTNTEAFF. DNA for the CDR3: TGCGCCAGCAGCCCGGACAAGACGAACACTGAAGCTTTCTTT. The V call is TRBV5-1, the J call TRBJ1-1; perhaps TRBD1 as D (5 bases). This CDR3 is built from 14 residues. Between the trimmed V and J ends, which lost 4 bases and 1 base, there was a span of 11 bases. The germline gives CDR1 SGHRS, CDR2 YFSETQ.

The J gene is TRBJ2-5, the V gene TRBV30, with D hard to call. Germline lookup yields CDR1 GTSNPN and CDR2 SVGIG (reference sequence). V lost 1 base and J lost 5, with 8 bases in between. This CDR3 spans 12 amino acids. The CDR3 is CAWSALQETQYF. CDR3 DNA: TGTGCCTGGAGTGCCCTACAGGAGACCCAGTACTTC.

This clone was seen only a few times. V and J are TRBV19 and TRBJ2-2; 10 nucleotides match TRBD2. CDR1 and CDR2 from the germline V gene are LNHDA and SQIVND (reference sequence). There are 15 residues in the CDR3. After removal of 1 base from V and 6 bases from J, the junction contained 2 bases not matched to a gene. In DNA, the CDR3 is TGTGCCAGTAGTATAGGGCTAGCGGGAGCCGGGGAGCTGTTTTTT. Its protein is CASSIGLAGAGELFF.

As DNA, the CDR3 is TGTGCCAGCAGCTTAGATCTCGGACAGGGGAAACACCACGAGCAGTACTTC. This encodes CASSLDLGQGKHHEQYF. The chain recombines TRBV11-2 with TRBJ2-7; 9 bases align to TRBD1. This CDR3 has 17 amino acids. Losses at the gene ends were 0 bases for V and 5 bases for J; bases not matched to a gene: 11. From germline, CDR1 is SGHAT and CDR2 FQNNGV.

This clone turned up a few times. The chain links TRBV3-1 (or the pseudogene TRBV3-2) to TRBJ2-1, with 11 bases that match TRBD2. Trimming cost V 2 bases and J 5 bases; bases outside gene matches: 17. Germline CDR1 LGHDT, CDR2 YNNKEL (reference sequence). CDR3 length: 20 residues. The CDR3 nucleotides are TGTGCCAGCAGCCAAAAAAATCTTAGACTAGCGGGAAGTTCCGACAATGAGCAGTTCTTC. Translation: CASSQKNLRLAGSSDNEQFF.

The rearrangement uses TRBV12-3 or TRBV12-4 and TRBJ2-2, with TRBD1 as a possible D gene (6 bases). There are 13 residues in the CDR3. V gave up 8 bases and J gave up 6 bases, with 13 bases separating them. CDR3 in DNA: TGTGCCAGCCGAGAGGGGGACGCCGGGGAGCTGTTTTTT. Translating it yields CASREGDAGELFF.

The genes are TRBV29-1 and TRBJ1-6, with D unresolved. The V and J ends lost 4 bases and 5 bases respectively, with 9 bases between them. CDR1 and CDR2 (germline): SQVTM, ANQGSEA. This CDR3 contains 13 residues. The CDR3 sequence: CSVGFGNNSPLHF. CDR3 DNA: TGCAGCGTTGGGTTCGGGAATAATTCACCCCTCCACTTT.

The V call is TRBV6-5, the J call TRBJ1-1, with no clear D. Germline V gene lookup returns CDR1 MNHEY and CDR2 SVGAGI. Trimming cost V 2 bases and J 3 bases, with 16 bases left between them. CDR3 length: 16 amino acids. The CDR3, as DNA: TGTGCCAGCAGTTACGGGGAGGGCGGGATGGACACTGAAGCTTTCTTT. This codes for CASSYGEGGMDTEAFF.

A note on this clone: Germline and junction disagree at one end, which may indicate a read error. The J gene is TRBJ2-7, the V gene TRBV10-2; weak D call: TRBD2 (6 bases). The CDR3 spans 14 residues. The V gene's germline CDR1 is WSHSY and CDR2 SAAADI. In DNA form, the CDR3 reads TGCGCCAGCACTATCACTGGGGGGTCTTACGCGCAGTACTTC. Protein product: CASTITGGSYAQYF.

The V and J genes are TRBV3-1 (or the pseudogene TRBV3-2) and TRBJ2-1, with 7 nucleotides matching TRBD2. This CDR3 is built from 15 residues. Germline values: CDR1 LGHDT, CDR2 YNNKEL (reference sequence). V dropped 4 bases and J dropped 2; count of bases not matched to a gene: 5. DNA for the CDR3: TGTGCCAGCAGCCTAATAGCGGGCGCCTACAATGAGCAGTTCTTC. Translation: CASSLIAGAYNEQFF.

The CDR3 reads CASSLELAGANNEQFF. The CDR3 DNA is TGCGCCAGCAGCTTGGAGCTAGCGGGCGCCAACAATGAGCAGTTCTTC. The genes are TRBV5-1 and TRBJ2-1; 8 bases line up with TRBD2. There are 16 residues in the CDR3. Unmatched junction bases numbered 7, after V lost 0 bases and J lost 5 bases. Germline V lookup: CDR1 SGHRS, CDR2 YFSETQ.

V gene TRBV27 combines with J gene TRBJ1-1; 7 bases are shared with TRBD1. V dropped 3 bases and J dropped 3; count of bases not matched to a gene: 7. The CDR3 extends over 15 amino acids. Germline assignment: CDR1 MNHEY and CDR2 SMNVEV (reference sequence). For the CDR3, the DNA is TGTGCCAGCAGTTTCCAGGACAGGTTTGACACTGAAGCTTTCTTT. Residues: CASSFQDRFDTEAFF.

The chain couples TRBV19 to TRBJ2-5; D call uncertain. Per the germline V gene, CDR1 is LNHDA and CDR2 is SQIVND (reference sequence). The length of the CDR3 is 13 residues. The CDR3 region is CGSRHPPEETQYF. DNA of the CDR3: TGTGGGTCTCGACATCCGCCGGAAGAGACCCAGTACTTC.

The DNA for the CDR3 is TGTGCCAGCAGTTTCGGAGGGCCACCCCTCCACTTT. Its protein is CASSFGGPPLHF. This chain uses TRBV12-3 or TRBV12-4 with TRBJ1-6; D remains ambiguous. Trimming removed 3 bases at V and 11 bases at J, with 8 bases between. The CDR3 is made up of 12 amino acids.

This clone was seen a handful of times. The CDR3 loop is CASSQDISGGRLFF. For the CDR3, the DNA is TGCGCCAGCAGCCAAGATATTTCAGGGGGAAGACTGTTTTTT. The chain combines TRBV4-3 with TRBJ1-4, with 7 bases lining up with TRBD1. V was clipped by 0 bases and J by 13 bases; unmatched bases: 8. The CDR3 length is 14 residues. Germline CDR1 is LGHNA and CDR2 is YSLEER.